This T cell receptor (beta chain) comes out of a study of beta chain features in type 1 diabetes. Expressed TCRB transcripts were sequenced because the isolated RNA had all been reverse transcribed beforehand. The table came from immunoSEQ multiplex PCR; TCRdb's copy has only in-frame clones and leaves some out. The data hold 970,000 or so clones, with roughly 17% observed a single time. This clone was picked up a small number of times. Every sorted population was more than 95% pure. Germline CDR1 reads MNHEY; CDR2 reads SMNVEV (reference sequence). CDR3 size: 19 residues. V shed 8 bases and J 4 bases; nucleotides not matched to a gene: 23.

This clonotype was sampled from a woman aged 18-35 years in good health. Sequencing was carried out using naive CD4+ T cells from blood. This chain uses TRBV27 with TRBJ2-7, with TRBD2 matching 10 bases. The CDR3 DNA reads TGTGCCAGCTTTCCGCGGGGGGTCAAACTAGCGGGAAGACCTTACGAGCAGTACTTC. The encoded protein is CASFPRGVKLAGRPYEQYF.